This T cell receptor beta chain was sequenced during a study of blood T cell repertoires in COVID-19. In the study overall: T cells, B-cell-depleted T cells, or PBMCs provided the cDNA or gDNA that served as material.

Germline V gene sequence: CDR1 KGHDR, CDR2 SFDVKD. The CDR3 sequence is 13 residues long. V lost 3 bases and J lost 7, with 11 bases in between. In the original analysis: Amplification with reference gene primers provided the estimates of nucleated cell counts. Measured with immunoSEQ multiplex PCR; TCRdb has only the in-frame clones, and not every one. The D gene and trimming were derived from the DNA, and the V and J assignments and clone size from that table. The sample shows under 400,000 clones, roughly 86% of them seen only once. Enrolled during active infection, Seattle patients were then followed longitudinally.

Specimen: peripheral blood. J is TRBJ1-2 and V is TRBV24-1; D call uncertain. The origin of this receptor is a woman aged 30 to 39 with COVID-19, enrolled during active disease. In DNA form, the CDR3 reads TGTGCCACCAGTGATCCGGGAAAGGTTGGCTACACCTTC. This translates into CATSDPGKVGYTF.